This is a list of T cell receptor beta chains from one sample in a study of blood T cells in healthy people across ages. TCRdb passed the 5' RACE reads through MiXCR, listing each CDR3 protein once. This table has hundreds of thousands of distinct CDR3 sequences, about 61% appearing once. Source material: blood. These receptors were taken from a man aged 35-49 years in good health. Each CDR3 is given with its conserved first and last residue. The order of the fields is D gene, J gene, clone size, V gene, CDR3 protein, CDR3 DNA. D genes are given only for firm matches. Clone size, where shown, is once, few, many, or a class for clones that have expanded.

>NA|TRBJ2-7|once|TRBV7-9
CASSSPDGTEQYF
TGTGCCAGCAGCTCTCCGGACGGGACCGAGCAGTACTTC
>NA|TRBJ2-7|NA|TRBV12-3/TRBV12-4
CASSLVLTYEQYF
TGTGCCAGCAGTTTAGTGCTAACCTACGAGCAGTACTTC
>TRBD2|TRBJ2-3|few|TRBV7-3
CASSKTSASSTDTQYF
TGTGCCAGCAGCAAGACTAGCGCATCGTCCACAGATACGCAGTATTTT
>TRBD1|TRBJ1-2|once|TRBV29-1
CSVGTGGDYGYTF
TGCAGCGTTGGGACAGGGGGAGACTATGGCTACACCTTC
>NA|TRBJ2-3|many|TRBV20-1
CSARRRLARSTDTQYF
TGCAGTGCTAGAAGAAGGTTGGCCCGCAGCACAGATACGCAGTATTTT
>TRBD1|TRBJ2-1|once|TRBV9
CASSPRDRGLRNEQFF
TGTGCCAGCAGCCCGAGGGACAGGGGGCTCCGCAATGAGCAGTTCTTC
>NA|TRBJ1-5|NA|TRBV15
CATEAGRVSNQPQHF
TGTGCCACCGAGGCAGGGAGGGTTAGCAATCAGCCCCAGCATTTT
>TRBD1|TRBJ2-5|NA|TRBV24-1
CAIARTGETQYF
TGTGCCATCGCAAGGACAGGGGAGACCCAGTACTTC
>NA|TRBJ2-3|NA|TRBV20-1
CSARGERMESSQYF
TGCAGTGCCCGGGGAGAAAGGATGGAGAGTTCGCAGTATTTT
>TRBD1|TRBJ1-2|few|TRBV29-1
CSVEAYSPNRDRGHYGYTF
TGCAGCGTTGAAGCATATAGCCCGAACCGGGACAGGGGGCATTATGGCTACACCTTC
>NA|TRBJ2-1|NA|TRBV2
CASWSGGNEQFF
TGTGCCAGTTGGAGCGGTGGGAATGAGCAGTTCTTC
>NA|TRBJ2-1|few|TRBV5-1
CASSHGTNEQFF
TGCGCCAGCAGCCACGGAACCAATGAGCAGTTCTTC
>NA|TRBJ2-3|few|TRBV24-1
CATSDGGRSTQYF
TGTGCCACCAGTGATGGGGGACGAAGTACGCAGTATTTT
>NA|TRBJ2-7|NA|TRBV28
CASSFGGSRNEQYF
TGTGCCAGCAGTTTTGGGGGGAGTAGGAATGAGCAGTACTTC
>TRBD2|TRBJ2-7|NA|TRBV3-1
CASSQENRLAGVKEQYF
TGTGCCAGCAGCCAAGAAAATAGACTAGCGGGCGTTAAAGAGCAGTACTTC
>NA|TRBJ1-1|few|TRBV20-1
CSARVMGGDVQAFF
TGCAGTGCTAGAGTAATGGGGGGGGACGTGCAAGCTTTCTTT
>TRBD1|TRBJ2-1|few|TRBV7-9
CASSKGVQGLQSQFF
TGTGCCAGCAGCAAAGGAGTACAGGGGTTACAGTCTCAGTTCTTC
>NA|TRBJ2-6|NA|TRBV7-2
CASSLQSALGANVLTF
TGTGCCAGCAGCTTACAGTCAGCGCTCGGGGCCAACGTCCTGACTTTC
>NA|TRBJ2-1|NA|TRBV29-1
CSVDRPGNNEQFF
TGCAGCGTTGACCGCCCAGGGAACAATGAGCAGTTCTTC
>NA|TRBJ1-2|few|TRBV14
CASSQDLLRGYTF
TGTGCCAGCAGCCAAGATTTATTACGAGGCTACACCTTC
>NA|TRBJ1-4|once|TRBV4-1
CASSQVGRVRMDEKLFF
TGCGCCAGCAGCCAAGTAGGACGGGTAAGAATGGATGAAAAACTGTTTTTT
>TRBD2|TRBJ2-3|NA|TRBV20-1
CSASGAGGNTDTQYF
TGCAGTGCTAGCGGGGCGGGGGGGAACACAGATACGCAGTATTTT
>NA|TRBJ2-1|once|TRBV7-2
CASSLGVRQHNEQFF
TGTGCCAGCAGCCTAGGGGTACGGCAGCACAATGAGCAGTTCTTC
>NA|TRBJ1-6|NA|TRBV4-2
CASSQAEMNSPLHF
TGTGCCAGCAGCCAAGCAGAGATGAATTCACCCCTCCACTTT
>NA|TRBJ2-7|NA|TRBV9
CASSSSGQTSYEQYF
TGTGCCAGCAGCTCCTCTGGACAGACAAGCTACGAGCAGTACTTC
>TRBD1|TRBJ2-3|NA|TRBV6-5
CASRTGGESTDTQYF
TGTGCCAGCAGAACAGGGGGTGAAAGCACAGATACGCAGTATTTT
>NA|TRBJ2-7|few|TRBV20-1
CSARDGGGSYEQYF
TGCAGTGCTAGAGATGGGGGTGGCTCCTACGAGCAGTACTTC
>NA|TRBJ2-5|few|TRBV4-3
CASSLHRDTLGTQYF
TGCGCCAGCAGCTTACACCGGGACACCCTTGGGACCCAGTACTTC
>NA|TRBJ1-6|NA|TRBV5-1
CASSLETANSPLHF
TGTGCCAGCAGCTTAGAGACGGCTAATTCACCCCTCCACTTT
>NA|TRBJ1-6|NA|TRBV4-2
CASSQEHNEGGSPLHF
TGTGCCAGCAGCCAAGAACACAATGAGGGGGGTTCACCCCTCCACTTT
>TRBD1|TRBJ1-2|NA|TRBV28
CASSLNVGQGAGGYTF
TGTGCCAGCAGTTTAAATGTCGGACAGGGGGCTGGGGGCTACACCTTC
>NA|TRBJ2-1|NA|TRBV6-2/TRBV6-3
CASSGVGARPKSSYNEQFF
TGTGCCAGCAGCGGGGTCGGCGCCCGCCCAAAGAGCTCCTACAATGAGCAGTTCTTC
>TRBD2|TRBJ2-1|NA|TRBV20-1
CSARVAGASYNEQFF
TGCAGTGCAAGAGTAGCGGGTGCCTCCTACAATGAGCAGTTCTTC